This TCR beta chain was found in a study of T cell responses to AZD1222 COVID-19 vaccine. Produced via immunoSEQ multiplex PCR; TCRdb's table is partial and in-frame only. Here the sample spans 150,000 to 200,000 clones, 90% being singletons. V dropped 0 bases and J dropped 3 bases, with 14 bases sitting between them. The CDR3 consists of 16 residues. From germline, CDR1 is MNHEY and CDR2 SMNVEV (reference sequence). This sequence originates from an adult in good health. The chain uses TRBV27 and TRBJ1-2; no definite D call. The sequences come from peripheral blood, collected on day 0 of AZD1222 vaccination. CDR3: CASSLSSGVGDYGYTF. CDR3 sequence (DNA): TGTGCCAGCAGTTTATCTTCTGGGGTTGGTGACTATGGCTACACCTTC.